This paragraph reports one T cell receptor (beta chain). There are a few counts of this clone. Its antigen target is currently unknown. Nothing much larger sits one base from this clone, and base qualities are not available. This sample stems from a study of cytomegalovirus exposure and HLA in healthy donors (dated by TCRdb to 2016 to 2017). Turning to the overall study: An earlier analysis of 587 of the donors reported roughly 300 Gb of sequence data and some 120 million unique TCR beta sequences from 190 million or so T cells. Around 320 gigabases of sequencing data and tens of millions of unique TCR sequences were included in an early release covering roughly 600 HLA-typed donors. Among the roughly 390 genotyped donors, more than 70% belonged to the genetic ancestry cluster associated with self-reported Caucasian donors. The study aimed to test whether cataloging public T cell receptors could reveal signatures of past pathogen exposure. The study profiled the T cell repertoires of under 700 subjects by immunosequencing and related them to cytomegalovirus serostatus. Besides the first cohort of roughly 660 subjects, a separate validation cohort made up of some 110 different subjects was used. To predict cytomegalovirus infection status, the study brought together high-throughput TCR immunosequencing, statistical association of individual TCRs with disease status, and machine learning. In a later analysis, previously published TCR beta repertoires from 500 to 750 donors were re-analyzed and high-resolution HLA genotyping was added so that TCR occurrence patterns could be studied. Rather than drawing on any new phenotypic data, the later analysis identified candidate immune exposures from TCR beta sequences and the way those sequences occurred across donors. To decide whether each TCR beta V gene segment behaved as functional or pseudogenic, an earlier analysis of approximately 590 of the donors relied on high-throughput TCR beta sequencing. Alongside the repertoire data, information on donor age, sex, ethnicity and CMV serostatus was compiled. In a later genetic analysis, genome-wide SNP genotypes for about 55% of the roughly 700 donors were used, and that subset was treated as a discovery cohort. Every repertoire in the discovery cohort had been generated on one and the same sequencing platform. Both class I and class II loci were covered by HLA typing, at four-digit resolution. The number of donors typed differed by locus, with 629-630 for A, B, C, DRB1 and DQB1, more than 500 for DQA1, under 610 for DPA1, and 472 for DPB1. Four to six DR-DQ haplotypes were handled as single units for association and clustering, since linkage in the cohort was strong. Among a few hundred genotyped donors of the cohort, an average of about 240,000 unique TCR beta nucleotide sequences were sequenced per donor, roughly a sixth of them non-productive. General study outcomes and caveats: Correlated functional status among segregating V segments might reflect linkage disequilibrium, but an unknown experimental factor could not be ruled out. Roughly uniform sequencing depth across donors was assumed in presence/absence analyses, although this assumption may not hold. In a later genetic analysis, a missense DCLRE1C variant was associated with V-gene and J-gene trimming of TCR beta chains, and the association was replicated in an independent cohort. Cytomegalovirus status was reported to be diagnosed by the classifier with high specificity and sensitivity in both the original and validation cohorts. Compared with the roughly 670-donor mean, donors in an Asian-associated ancestry cluster had fewer N-insertions in productive TCRs, according to a later genetic analysis. Most TCR sequences were seen in very few donors, while some public TCRs were found in many individuals. A later analysis reported that several top co-occurrence clusters appeared linked to parvovirus B19, influenza, CMV and Epstein-Barr virus. In vitro tests confirmed that a few of the cytomegalovirus-associated TCR beta chains recognize cytomegalovirus antigens. Approximately 18 rarely observed V segments, including chromosome 9 orphons, were excluded from the earlier analysis of almost 600 of the donors because counts were too low. A later analysis found that HLA-associated TCR beta chains were more clonally expanded and had lower generation probabilities than equally common non-associated chains. At a false discovery rate of 0.05, a later analysis linked 16,951 TCR beta sequences to specific HLA alleles. In a later analysis, TCR association rates were found to vary across HLA loci, with the most associated TCRs seen for DRB1 alleles and the fewest for HLA-C alleles. Only TCR beta chains were sequenced in this cohort, and the absence of alpha or paired-chain data limited detectable features. Some IMGT-functional V segments, including TRBV6-2 and TRBV6-3, could not be distinguished by the 87-base-pair reads and were therefore excluded. Because HLA typing was missing for some donors at each locus, association tests included only the typed subset. The study listed 150 to 200 TCR beta chains as associated with cytomegalovirus. In a later analysis, most CMV-associated TCR beta chains were found to appear HLA-restricted, with HLA associations seemingly driven largely by CMV exposure. Strong co-occurrence of HLA alleles, especially DR and DQ, made assigning TCR associations to individual alleles difficult. The authors suggested that the approach could potentially be extended to other disease states and immunological phenotypes. For the cohort, immune exposure information was limited to CMV serostatus. The sequencing pipeline was judged likely to have produced a cluster of highly shared sequence variants as a technical artifact. A further reported finding was that TCR beta sequences accurately predicted the HLA-A and HLA-B alleles for most subjects in the first cohort. Broadly in line with IMGT annotations, most TCR beta V segments showed up in productive rearrangements about 87% or about 30% of the time in an earlier analysis of several hundred of the donors.

In total, around 600 healthy bone marrow donors made up the cohort. Cohort members were all nominally healthy when sampled, although unrecorded immune exposures were likely present. The donor was CMV seropositive and was included in the group of 250 to 300 seropositive cohort members. Every donor gave a peripheral blood sample, and the peripheral blood mononuclear cells from that sample were used for TCR beta sequencing. Genomic DNA was extracted from the blood cell samples with the Qiagen DNeasy Blood Extraction Kit. To prepare the library, the immunoSEQ multiplex PCR assay was applied. For the multiplex PCR, a mixture combining 60 forward primers for TCR Vbeta segments and 13 reverse primers for TCR Jbeta segments was used. The CDR3 region of rearranged TCR beta genes was amplified from genomic DNA by a multiplex PCR assay. On the Illumina HiSeq System, the amplified TCR beta libraries were sequenced as 87-base-pair reads. For the original study's pipeline: A later analysis counted about 80 million unique TCR beta chains across the 600 to 850 repertoires, and about 10 million of these chains were shared by at least two donors. To remove PCR and sequencing errors, raw reads were error-corrected and collapsed into unique sequences using a nearest-neighbor algorithm that merged closely related sequences. To assign V, D and J gene segments, CDR3 sequences were aligned to IMGT reference sequences. For a sequence to be retained, at least a six-nucleotide match to both a V gene segment and a J gene segment was required. Rearrangements were classified as productive when the CDR3 lacked stop codons and remained in frame with V and J, and all other rearrangements were classified as non-productive. CDR3 was defined according to IMGT convention as the region running from the second conserved V-encoded cysteine to the conserved J-encoded phenylalanine. The earlier analysis of roughly 590 of the donors excluded sequences that lacked an unambiguous match to a single V gene segment. An earlier analysis of 587 of the donors called V segments functional above 56.7% productive rearrangements and segregating when the between-donor standard deviation exceeded 5%. A statistical classification framework was built to diagnose cytomegalovirus status from the catalog of TCR beta chain sequences. V and J gene assignment, in a later analysis, came from comparing TCR nucleotide sequences with IMGT/GENE-DB human TR gene sequences. In a later analysis, CDR3 sequences and most-parsimonious VDJ recombination scenarios were assigned using the TCRdist pipeline. In a later analysis, each TCR beta chain was defined by its CDR3 amino acid sequence together with its V-gene family, and reads without a unique V-gene family were excluded. A later analysis removed 592 highly shared, low-generation-probability nucleotide sequences to deal with suspected cross-contamination and a sequencing artifact. A later analysis calculated a clonal expansion index for each public chain from normalized within-repertoire ranks of inferred template counts. In a later analysis, generation probabilities were computed with a VDJ recombination model fitted to out-of-frame rearrangements, and the resulting probabilities were checked against IGoR. In a later analysis, TCR-TCR, TCR-HLA and TCR-CMV co-occurrence was scored with hypergeometric tests, and a repertoire-size bias correction was applied to TCR pairs. In a later analysis, false discovery rates were estimated by permuting HLA or CMV assignments 20 times. In a later analysis, co-occurring TCRs were grouped using DBSCAN, with TCRdist sequence similarity added in when clustering inside HLA-allele-positive subsets. Co-occurrence clustering excluded repertoires with fewer than 30,000 or more than 120,000 public chains, plus five with anomalous nucleotide sharing. Held by TCRdb, this immuneACCESS table contains in-frame sequences only and omits some clones. Under half of the omission traces to an unresolved V gene where checked; the cause of the rest is unknown. That table gives V, J and clone size, and the DNA gave D and trimming. The sample contains 85,000 to 130,000 clones, roughly a tenth of them found a single time. The ten biggest clones cover under 6.5% of the sample.

Its CDR3 holds 13 amino acids, cysteine through phenylalanine. Kept here is only the CDR3 DNA, which spans 39 bases and is read in frame from base 1. At the junction V is shortened by 6 bases and J by 5 bases, with 13 bases in between. CDR1 and CDR2 were assigned from the germline V gene as SGHTA and FQGTGA. The sequenced material came from PBMCs. The chain was built from TRBV7-3 and TRBJ1-1; a tentative D match to TRBD1 spans 5 bases. This sequence originates from a man aged 40-49 years in good health and CMV-seropositive. The CDR3: CASSRGGRTEAFF. Here is the DNA: TGTGCCAGCAGTCGCGGGGGGAGGACTGAAGCTTTCTTT.